This T cell receptor beta chain came from a study of circulating CD8 cells and anti-PD-1 response in melanoma. Study summary: Response groups: complete/partial responders versus stable/progressive non-responders.

Overall study results and limits: Previously treated and treatment-naive patients were pooled together. Peptide assays on expanded sorted subsets replaced tumor-based reactivity testing. Subset repertoires were largely private at M1, with under 7.5% shared.

Using approximately 15 ng of total RNA, TCR libraries were made with the QIAseq Immune Repertoire TCR panel. Via MiXCR, TCRdb re-called the reads, giving one row per CDR3 protein. The repertoire holds around 810 distinct CDR3 sequences, with around 4% as singletons. This clonotype rates as medium-sized. Its antigen is not known. This CDR3 has 11 amino acids. The germline V gene encodes CDR1 SGHTA and CDR2 FQGNSA. V was trimmed by 3 bases and J by 10 bases, leaving 7 bases between them. Live CD3+CD8+TCRalphabeta+ cells were sorted into four subsets by PD-1 and/or TIGIT. This clonotype was sampled from a human donor with melanoma. This sample comprised CD8+ T cells from PBMCs, obtained at baseline or after one month of anti-PD-1 therapy (not recorded which). The chain links TRBV7-2 to TRBJ2-1; TRBD2 is a possible D gene (5 bases). CDR3 region: CASSFSGEQFF. CDR3 nucleotide sequence: TGTGCCAGCAGCTTCTCGGGAGAGCAGTTCTTC.